What follows are 15 T cell receptor beta chains derived from one specimen sequenced in a study of technical replicates of blood from a few donors. The table came from immunoSEQ multiplex PCR; TCRdb's copy has only in-frame clones and leaves some out. The sample gives around 80,000 clones, more than 90% of which show up once; around 0.25% is in the top ten. Sequencing input: T cells isolated from PBMCs. The receptors were sampled from a human donor in good health.

Concerning this clone itself: Different DNA sequences within this sample yield the same CDR3. The rearrangement uses TRBV4-1 and TRBJ2-2; 14 positions agree with TRBD2. Germline CDR1 and CDR2: MGHRA and YSYEKL. V was pared by 1 base and J by 5 bases, with 6 bases of the junction left unmatched. This CDR3 spans 18 amino acids. In DNA form, the CDR3 reads TGCGCCAGCAGCCAAGGGGGACTAGCGGGAGTAGGAACCGGGGAGCTGTTTTTT. Its protein is CASSQGGLAGVGTGELFF.

The chain uses TRBV30 and TRBJ2-5, with TRBD2 matching over 8 bases. The CDR3 has 15 amino acids. From germline, CDR1 is GTSNPN and CDR2 SVGIG (reference sequence). Unmatched junction bases numbered 8, after V lost 1 base and J lost 4 bases. This chain's CDR3 is CAWSEGLGISETQYF. The CDR3 DNA follows: TGTGCCTGGAGTGAGGGACTAGGGATTTCAGAGACCCAGTACTTC. Supplemented by reference TRBV30 and TRBJ2-5, the full variable domain reads SQTIHQWPATLVQPVGSPLSLECTVEGTSNPNLYWYRQAAGRGLQLLFYSVGIGQISSEVPQNLSASRPQDRQFILSSKKLLLSDSGFYLCAWSEGLGISETQYFGPGTRLLVL.

The rearrangement joins TRBV7-9 to TRBJ2-1; perhaps TRBD1 as D (6 bases). The CDR3 is made up of 15 amino acids. Trimming left V 5 bases short and J 9 bases short, with 20 bases between. Per germline, CDR1 SEHNR and CDR2 FQNEAQ (reference sequence). The CDR3 loop is CASSPQGQSAGEQFF. For the CDR3, the DNA is TGTGCCAGCAGCCCCCAAGGACAGTCCGCCGGTGAGCAGTTCTTC. Looking up the rest from reference TRBV7-9 and TRBJ2-1 gives the full variable domain: DTGVSQNPRHKITKRGQNVTFRCDPISEHNRLYWYRQTLGQGPEFLTYFQNEAQLEKSRLLSDRFSAERPKGSFSTLEIQRTEQGDSAMYLCASSPQGQSAGEQFFGPGTRLTVL.

The V call is TRBV11-2, the J call TRBJ1-3, with no clear D. CDR1 and CDR2 from the germline V gene are SGHAT and FQNNGV. The CDR3 loop spans 12 amino acids. V was pared by 2 bases and J by 8 bases, with 7 bases between. The CDR3 loop is CASSLSEDTIYF. The CDR3 DNA sequence: TGTGCCAGCAGCTTATCCGAGGACACCATATATTTT.

This clone has more than one count but fewer than ten. V usage is TRBV2 and J usage is TRBJ1-3, with 8 bases fitting TRBD1. The CDR3 is 19 residues long. V trimming: 5 bases; J trimming: 1 base; junction bases outside the gene matches: 16. Germline loops: CDR1 SNHLY, CDR2 FYNNEI. In DNA, the CDR3 is TGTGCCAGCAGTTCACACCGTCCACTCCGGGACAGGTCTGGAAACACCATATATTTT. It encodes CASSSHRPLRDRSGNTIYF.

This chain links TRBV6-1 with TRBJ2-1, with 11 nucleotides matching TRBD2. CDR3 length: 17 amino acids. CDR1 and CDR2 (germline): MNHNS, SASEGT. With 1 base clipped from V and 0 bases from J, the junction kept 2 bases outside the gene matches. CDR3 residues: CASSEVAGGSSYNEQFF. The DNA for the CDR3 is TGTGCCAGCAGTGAAGTAGCGGGGGGGTCCTCCTACAATGAGCAGTTCTTC.

The rearrangement links TRBV6-6 to TRBJ2-7; TRBD1 matches at 7 bases. CDR3 length: 13 residues. V shed 0 bases and J 4 bases; nucleotides not matched to a gene: 0. Germline-derived CDR1 and CDR2 are MNHNY and SVGAGI (reference sequence). The CDR3 coding sequence is TGTGCCAGCAGTTACTCGGGACAGTACGAGCAGTACTTC. Its protein product is CASSYSGQYEQYF.

The chain employs TRBV11-2 and TRBJ1-4; maybe TRBD1 (6 bases). The germline gives CDR1 SGHAT, CDR2 FQNNGV. This CDR3 has 13 residues. Trimming pared 5 bases from V and 4 bases from J, leaving 8 bases between. The CDR3, as DNA: TGTGCCAGCAGCGGACAGATTAATGAAAAACTGTTTTTT. Encoded protein: CASSGQINEKLFF. Full variable domain (remainder filled in from reference TRBV11-2 and TRBJ1-4): EAGVAQSPRYKIIEKRQSVAFWCNPISGHATLYWYQQILGQGPKLLIQFQNNGVVDDSQLPKDRFSAERLKGVDSTLKIQPAKLEDSAVYLCASSGQINEKLFFGSGTQLSVL.

The CDR3 sequence is CASSLSGVGNTIYF. For the CDR3, the DNA is TGCGCCAGCAGCTTGTCCGGGGTCGGAAACACCATATATTTT. This chain joins TRBV5-1 and TRBJ1-3; D is unclear. The CDR3 totals 14 residues. V was clipped by 1 base and J by 4 bases, with 9 bases between them. Germline CDR1 and CDR2: SGHRS and YFSETQ.

The V gene is TRBV4-2, the J gene TRBJ2-1; 11 bases are shared with TRBD2. Germline assignment: CDR1 LGHNA and CDR2 YNFKEQ. Unmatched junction bases numbered 7, after V lost 0 bases and J lost 9 bases. The CDR3 sequence is 16 residues long. The CDR3 region is CASSQDNSGGAGEQFF. The CDR3 DNA reads as TGTGCCAGCAGCCAAGATAATAGCGGGGGGGCCGGTGAGCAGTTCTTC.

The chain has TRBV5-6 and TRBJ2-3, with 10 bases aligning to TRBD2. The CDR3 has 16 residues. The germline CDR1 and CDR2 sequences are SGHDT and YYEEEE. Trimming at V came to 4 bases and at J to 4 bases, leaving 9 bases not matched to a gene. CDR3: CASSGLLAGLADTQYF. The CDR3 DNA follows: TGTGCCAGCAGCGGATTACTAGCGGGGTTAGCAGATACGCAGTATTTT. The whole variable domain, filled in from reference TRBV5-6 and TRBJ2-3, reads DAGVTQSPTHLIKTRGQQVTLRCSPKSGHDTVSWYQQALGQGPQFIFQYYEEEERQRGNFPDRFSGHQFPNYSSELNVNALLLGDSALYLCASSGLLAGLADTQYFGPGTRLTVL.

CDR3 sequence reads: CASSDLGGVHNYGYTF. Written as DNA, the CDR3 is TGTGCCAGCAGCGATTTGGGCGGGGTGCATAACTATGGCTACACCTTC. This chain uses TRBV5-4 with TRBJ1-2; D is unclear. In germline, CDR1 is SGHNT, CDR2 YYREEE (reference sequence). This CDR3 has 16 amino acids. The V end was cut by 4 bases, the J end by 1 base, with 17 bases between.

V and J are TRBV25-1 and TRBJ2-1, with D perhaps TRBD1 (6 bases). V gave up 8 bases and J gave up 0 bases, with 11 bases separating them. The CDR3 has 14 residues. Looked up from germline, CDR1 is MGHDK and CDR2 is SYGVNS. In nucleotides, the CDR3 is TGTGCCAGCCTACAGGGTAGCTCCTACAATGAGCAGTTCTTC. It specifies CASLQGSSYNEQFF.

The V and J genes are TRBV6-1 and TRBJ2-1; 7 positions match TRBD2. The CDR3 is 11 amino acids. The V gene's germline CDR1 is MNHNS and CDR2 SASEGT. After removal of 11 bases from V and 5 bases from J, the junction contained 3 bases not matched to a gene. The CDR3 here is CAAGDHNEQFF. CDR3 nucleotides: TGTGCCGCGGGGGACCACAATGAGCAGTTCTTC.

This sequence joins TRBV10-2 and TRBJ2-7, with TRBD1 matching 8 bases. This CDR3 has 15 amino acids. Germline loops: CDR1 WSHSY, CDR2 SAAADI. V trimming: 6 bases; J trimming: 2 bases; junction bases outside the gene matches: 9. CDR3 sequence: CASSRTGLSPYEQYF. CDR3 sequence (DNA): TGCGCCAGCAGCCGGACAGGGCTGTCCCCCTACGAGCAGTACTTC.